The 27 T cell receptor beta chains below come from one sample, sequenced in a study of PD-1 blockade in mismatch repair-deficient tumors (dated by TCRdb to about 2017). Libraries came from the immunoSEQ multiplex PCR assay. Imported from immuneACCESS, the table was reduced by TCRdb to in-frame sequences with V and J called. These copies leave out some clones; in studies compared against another copy, an unresolved V gene accounts for under half, and the cause of the remainder is not known. This sample comprises under 50,000 clones, 80% to 85% of them detected only once. Less than 1.3% of the sample belongs to the ten largest clones. Material: PBMCs, obtained around 40 weeks after starting pembrolizumab. The source of these receptors is an adult with mismatch repair-deficient cancer.

CDR3 sequence (DNA): TGTGCCAGCAGTGTACTAGCGGAGAAAAGGGCGTCTCAAATCTACAATGAGCAGTTCTTC. Its translation: CASSVLAEKRASQIYNEQFF. V and J are TRBV28 and TRBJ2-1; 8 nucleotides align to TRBD2. V gave up 5 bases and J gave up 3 bases; unmatched junction bases: 21. There are 20 residues in the CDR3. Germline CDR1 MDHEN, CDR2 SYDVKM.

This sequence joins TRBV28 and TRBJ1-6; 7 bases are a match to TRBD1. Unmatched junction bases numbered 8, after V lost 6 bases and J lost 6 bases. Germline CDR1 reads MDHEN; CDR2 reads SYDVKM. The CDR3 totals 15 residues. Here the CDR3 DNA reads TGTGCCAGCAGCGTAACCGGGACAGTTAATTCACCCCTCCACTTT. Residues: CASSVTGTVNSPLHF.

There are a few counts of this clone. The J gene is TRBJ2-7, the V gene TRBV18, with 7 positions matching TRBD2. Trimming took 1 base from V and 2 from J; bases not matched to a gene: 5. The CDR3 extends over 15 amino acids. Germline CDR1 is KGHSH and CDR2 is LQKENI. The CDR3 loop is CASSPLPSGPYEQYF. DNA of the CDR3: TGTGCCAGCTCACCACTTCCTAGCGGACCCTACGAGCAGTACTTC. Based on the CDR3 plus reference TRBV18 and TRBJ2-7, the full variable domain is NAGVMQNPRHLVRRRGQEARLRCSPMKGHSHVYWYRQLPEEGLKFMVYLQKENIIDESGMPKERFSAEFPKEGPSILRIQQVVRGDSAAYFCASSPLPSGPYEQYFGPGTRLTVT.

This chain uses TRBV2 with TRBJ2-7; a possible D gene is TRBD2 (5 bases). This CDR3 is 14 amino acids long. From germline, CDR1 is SNHLY and CDR2 FYNNEI. V was cut by 5 bases and J by 1 base, with 12 bases left in between. In nucleotides, the CDR3 is TGTGCCAGCAGTTGGACTCCGCAATCCTACGAGCAGTACTTC. This translates into CASSWTPQSYEQYF.

This chain joins TRBV7-9 and TRBJ2-3; D might be TRBD2 (6 bases). Germline V CDR1 and CDR2: SEHNR, FQNEAQ (reference sequence). The V end lost 5 bases, the J end lost 1 base, and 10 bases lay between the germline ends. The CDR3 extends over 14 amino acids. The CDR3 here is CASSRGGGTDTQYF. The CDR3 DNA sequence: TGTGCCAGCAGCAGGGGAGGTGGCACAGATACGCAGTATTTT. Full variable domain (remainder filled in from reference TRBV7-9 and TRBJ2-3): DTGVSQNPRHKITKRGQNVTFRCDPISEHNRLYWYRQTLGQGPEFLTYFQNEAQLEKSRLLSDRFSAERPKGSFSTLEIQRTEQGDSAMYLCASSRGGGTDTQYFGPGTRLTVL.

The chain is built from TRBV9 and TRBJ1-1; D is ambiguous. The CDR3 is 14 residues long. Germline CDR1 is SGDLS and CDR2 is YYNGEE. Trimming cost V 0 bases and J 3 bases, with 9 bases left between them. DNA of the CDR3: TGTGCCAGCAGCGTAGAATGGGCCTACACTGAAGCTTTCTTT. Its translation: CASSVEWAYTEAFF.

The chain has TRBV7-3 and TRBJ2-1, with TRBD2 identical over 11 bases. V lost 4 bases to trimming and J lost 9 bases; unmatched junction nucleotides: 11. The CDR3 runs to 16 residues. Per the germline V gene, CDR1 is SGHTA and CDR2 is FQGTGA. Written as DNA, the CDR3 is TGTGCCAGCAGCTACCGTACTAGCGGGAGTAGGAGTGAGCAGTTCTTC. It is translated as CASSYRTSGSRSEQFF.

The rearrangement uses TRBV6-5 and TRBJ2-2; 11 bases map to TRBD2. CDR1 and CDR2 from the germline V gene are MNHEY and SVGAGI. V trimming: 6 bases; J trimming: 5 bases; junction bases outside the gene matches: 5. The CDR3 consists of 15 residues. CDR3 residues: CASSRSSGGTGELFF. The CDR3, as DNA: TGTGCCAGCAGCCGTTCTAGCGGGGGGACCGGGGAGCTGTTTTTT.

The chain recombines TRBV18 with TRBJ2-4; the match to TRBD2 covers 7 bases. The CDR3 is made up of 16 amino acids. The trim removed 3 bases at V and 6 bases at J, leaving 11 bases unmatched. CDR1 and CDR2 (germline): KGHSH, LQKENI. As DNA, the CDR3 is TGTGCCAGCTCACCGTCCGGGAGGCTCGAGAGAAACATTCAGTACTTC. Its protein is CASSPSGRLERNIQYF.

CDR3 loop: CASSKGRPFSGGSGNTIYF. Here the CDR3 DNA reads TGTGCCAGCAGCAAAGGGAGGCCCTTTTCGGGGGGCTCTGGAAACACCATATATTTT. This chain links TRBV21-1 with TRBJ1-3. TRBV21-1 is flagged as a pseudogene. There are 19 residues in the CDR3.

The chain is built from TRBV18 and TRBJ2-2; D uncertain. CDR1 KGHSH and CDR2 LQKENI come from the germline V gene. Deletions cut 3 bases from V and 5 bases from J, with 4 bases between. The CDR3 sequence is 12 residues long. The DNA of the CDR3 is TGTGCCAGCTCACCGTATACCGGGGAGCTGTTTTTT. This codes for CASSPYTGELFF.

The genes are TRBV6-1 and TRBJ2-2; D is uncertain. The germline V and J ends were trimmed by 4 bases and 0 bases, with 12 bases remaining between them. CDR3 length equals 16 residues. Germline values: CDR1 MNHNS, CDR2 SASEGT. The CDR3 region is CASSVLNRPNTGELFF. The CDR3 DNA sequence: TGTGCCAGCAGTGTCTTGAACAGACCGAACACCGGGGAGCTGTTTTTT.

This clone has only a few counts. This chain uses TRBV12-5 with TRBJ2-5; tentative D call: TRBD2 (5 bases). The CDR3 is made up of 14 amino acids. The germline CDR1 and CDR2 sequences are LGHNT and FRNRAP. Between the trimmed V and J ends, which lost 6 bases and 6 bases, there was a span of 17 bases. CDR3 residues: CASGPGEREKTQYF. In DNA, the CDR3 is TGTGCTAGTGGCCCTGGAGAGAGGGAAAAGACCCAGTACTTC.

CDR3 DNA: TGTGCCGTCCTGACAGGGAAGGGTGACGAGCAGTACTTC. Protein sequence: CAVLTGKGDEQYF. The V and J genes are TRBV30 and TRBJ2-7, with 7 positions matching TRBD1. V lost 8 bases to trimming and J lost 5 bases; unmatched junction nucleotides: 12. Germline assignment: CDR1 GTSNPN and CDR2 SVGIG (reference sequence). The CDR3 sequence is 13 residues long. Filled out from reference TRBV30 and TRBJ2-7, the complete variable domain reads SQTIHQWPATLVQPVGSPLSLECTVEGTSNPNLYWYRQAAGRGLQLLFYSVGIGQISSEVPQNLSASRPQDRQFILSSKKLLLSDSGFYLCAVLTGKGDEQYFGPGTRLTVT.

V gene TRBV5-1 combines with J gene TRBJ1-5; the D gene is possibly TRBD1 (6 bases). V lost 7 bases and J 4 bases, leaving 12 bases between the germline ends. CDR1 is SGHRS, CDR2 YFSETQ, per germline. The CDR3 is 13 amino acids. Here the CDR3 reads CASRGGRNQPQHF. The CDR3 DNA sequence: TGCGCCAGCCGTGGGGGCAGAAATCAGCCCCAGCATTTT.

The genes are TRBV27 and TRBJ1-1; weak D call: TRBD1 (5 bases). The CDR3 runs to 15 residues. CDR1 is MNHEY and CDR2 is SMNVEV in the germline V gene (reference sequence). V lost 6 bases and J 1 base, leaving 15 bases between the germline ends. The CDR3 coding sequence is TGTGCCAGCAGATCCGGGGGGTGGGCGAACACTGAAGCTTTCTTT. This sequence encodes CASRSGGWANTEAFF.

The V gene is TRBV18, the J gene TRBJ2-3, with D perhaps TRBD1 (5 bases). CDR1 KGHSH and CDR2 LQKENI come from the germline V gene. The CDR3 contains 12 residues. V dropped 6 bases and J dropped 4 bases, with 8 bases sitting between them. Here the CDR3 reads CASSQGPDTQYF. CDR3 nucleotide sequence: TGTGCCAGCTCCCAGGGCCCAGATACGCAGTATTTT. The full variable domain, in which reference TRBV18 and TRBJ2-3 provide the parts outside the CDR3, is NAGVMQNPRHLVRRRGQEARLRCSPMKGHSHVYWYRQLPEEGLKFMVYLQKENIIDESGMPKERFSAEFPKEGPSILRIQQVVRGDSAAYFCASSQGPDTQYFGPGTRLTVL.

The chain couples TRBV2 to TRBJ1-1; D gene ambiguous. This CDR3 region has 13 residues. Trimming stripped 6 bases from V and 4 bases from J, with 12 bases between. The V gene's germline CDR1 is SNHLY and CDR2 FYNNEI. The CDR3 region is CASRARTGTEAFF. The CDR3 DNA reads as TGTGCCAGCAGGGCCCGAACGGGCACTGAAGCTTTCTTT.

The chain is built from TRBV4-1 and TRBJ2-2; the match to TRBD2 covers 10 bases. CDR3 size: 16 residues. Germline lookup yields CDR1 MGHRA and CDR2 YSYEKL. V shed 4 bases and J 1 base; nucleotides not matched to a gene: 3. In nucleotides, the CDR3 is TGCGCCAGCAGCCTGCGGACTAGCGGGAACACCGGGGAGCTGTTTTTT. Protein product: CASSLRTSGNTGELFF.

A few counts support this clone. The V call is TRBV7-3, the J call TRBJ2-5, with D possibly being TRBD2 (6 bases). Per the germline V gene, CDR1 is SGHTA and CDR2 is FQGTGA. This CDR3 spans 14 amino acids. Trimming removed 2 bases from V and 4 bases from J, with 11 bases in between. In DNA form, the CDR3 reads TGTGCCAGCAGCTTATCCGGGACTTCAGAGACCCAGTACTTC. Protein: CASSLSGTSETQYF.

V usage is TRBV5-1 and J usage is TRBJ2-3; 9 positions match TRBD2. J lost 2 bases, V lost 3 bases, and 16 bases had no gene match. Germline V CDR1 and CDR2: SGHRS, YFSETQ. The CDR3 sequence is 19 residues long. The CDR3 here is CASSSRPEWLAGHTDTQYF. The DNA for the CDR3 is TGCGCCAGCAGCTCGAGACCGGAGTGGCTAGCGGGGCACACAGATACGCAGTATTTT.

This chain links TRBV11-3 with TRBJ2-7, with D tentatively TRBD1 (6 bases). Trimming left V 2 bases short and J 6 bases short, with 17 bases between. CDR1 and CDR2 from the germline V gene are SGHNT and YENEEA. The CDR3 runs to 15 residues. The chain's CDR3 is CASSLQMSGASEQYF. The CDR3 DNA follows: TGTGCCAGCAGCTTACAAATGTCAGGGGCCTCCGAGCAGTACTTC.

The chain uses TRBV6-5 and TRBJ2-5, with a weak D call TRBD1 (6 bases). Trimming pared 0 bases from V and 7 bases from J, leaving 12 bases between. Germline V gene lookup returns CDR1 MNHEY and CDR2 SVGAGI. The CDR3 covers 14 residues. The CDR3 coding sequence is TGTGCCAGCAGTTACTCGAGGACAGAAGGGACCCAGTACTTC. Protein product: CASSYSRTEGTQYF.

This sequence joins TRBV5-1 and TRBJ2-1, with D possibly matching TRBD1 (6 bases). The CDR3 runs to 15 residues. Trimming pared 1 base from V and 4 bases from J, leaving 12 bases between. Per the germline V gene, CDR1 is SGHRS and CDR2 is YFSETQ. CDR3 nucleotide sequence: TGCGCCAGCAGCTTGTGGGCAGGGGCGTACAATGAGCAGTTCTTC. The encoded protein is CASSLWAGAYNEQFF.

The chain links TRBV7-8 to TRBJ2-1, with D perhaps TRBD1 (5 bases). The CDR3 consists of 13 residues. Trimming removed 2 bases at V and 5 bases at J, with 7 bases between. From germline, CDR1 is SGHVS and CDR2 FQNEAQ. CDR3 region: CASSLYRHNEQFF. The CDR3 nucleotides read TGTGCCAGCAGCTTATACAGGCACAATGAGCAGTTCTTC.

The table lists this clone with a count of one. The V and J genes are TRBV15 and TRBJ1-3; the match to TRBD1 covers 7 bases. Trimming removed 0 bases from V and 3 bases from J; junction bases left unmatched: 2. This CDR3 has 15 amino acids. Germline CDR1 LNHNV, CDR2 YYDKDF (reference sequence). The CDR3 loop is CATSRDPGGGNTIYF. DNA of the CDR3: TGTGCCACCAGCAGAGATCCAGGGGGTGGAAACACCATATATTTT.

The chain links TRBV12-2 to TRBJ1-2; TRBD1 reflects the table's D call only, with no check against the DNA. TRBV12-2 is marked as a pseudogene. The CDR3 is made up of 15 amino acids. CDR3 in amino acids: CASRPDSPLYYGYTF. Here the CDR3 DNA reads TGTGCAAGTCGCCCGGACAGCCCTTTATACTATGGCTACACCTTC.